The clone carrying this T cell receptor (beta chain) showed up many times. Trimming removed 7 bases from V and 4 bases from J; junction bases left unmatched: 6. From germline, CDR1 is ENHRY and CDR2 SYGVKD. The CDR3 runs 13 residues. These data are taken from a study of neurological immune-mediated disorders. From the 5' RACE reads, TCRdb called clonotypes with MiXCR, one entry per CDR3 protein. The table lists tens of thousands of distinct CDR3 sequences, about 2.5% of them singletons. The TCR comes from a man in his fifties with multiple sclerosis. Sequencing was carried out using PBMCs. The rearrangement links TRBV10-3 to TRBJ2-5; 7 nucleotides agree with TRBD1. In DNA, the CDR3 is TGTGCCATCACCTCGGACAGGTTAGAGACCCAGTACTTC. Amino acid sequence: CAITSDRLETQYF.